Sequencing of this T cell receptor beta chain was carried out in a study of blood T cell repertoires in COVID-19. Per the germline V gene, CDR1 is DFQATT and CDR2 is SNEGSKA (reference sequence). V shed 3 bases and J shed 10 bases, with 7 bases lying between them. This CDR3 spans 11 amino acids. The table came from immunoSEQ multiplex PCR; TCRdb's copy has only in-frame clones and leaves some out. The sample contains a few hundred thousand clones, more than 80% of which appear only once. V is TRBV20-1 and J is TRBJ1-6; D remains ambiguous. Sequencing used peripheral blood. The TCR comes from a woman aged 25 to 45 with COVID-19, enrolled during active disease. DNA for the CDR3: TGCAGTGCTAGCCACGGGTCACCCCTCCACTTT. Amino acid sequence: CSASHGSPLHF.